A single sample gave rise to the 24 T cell receptor beta chains below, sequenced in a study of blood T cells in healthy people across ages. The second PCR ran roughly 7 to 12 cycles with a sample-barcoded 5' primer and J-beta primers. TCRdb re-called the 5' RACE reads through MiXCR, storing one row per CDR3 protein. This sample has fewer than 1,000,000 distinct CDR3 sequences, with about half found just once. The sequencing sample was made of blood. The receptors derive from a man older than 75 in good health.

The CDR3 sequence: CASSPRLTTYEQYF. In DNA, the CDR3 is TGTGCCAGCAGCCCCCGGCTCACGACCTACGAGCAGTACTTC. The chain carries TRBV9 and TRBJ2-7; the D is unclear. V was clipped by 4 bases and J by 2 bases, with 13 bases between them. Looked up from germline, CDR1 is SGDLS and CDR2 is YYNGEE. The CDR3 runs to 14 residues.

This clonotype showed up just a few times. The chain carries TRBV9 and TRBJ2-6; D is perhaps TRBD1 or TRBD2 (5 bases each). The CDR3 contains 17 residues. Trimming pared 1 base from V and 0 bases from J, leaving 11 bases between. The germline CDR1 and CDR2 sequences are SGDLS and YYNGEE. The CDR3 protein is CASSVTWGSSGANVLTF. CDR3 DNA: TGTGCCAGCAGCGTAACCTGGGGGAGCTCTGGGGCCAACGTCCTGACTTTC. The full variable domain, rest sourced from reference TRBV9 and TRBJ2-6, is DSGVTQTPKHLITATGQRVTLRCSPRSGDLSVYWYQQSLDQGLQFLIQYYNGEERAKGNILERFSAQQFPDLHSELNLSSLELGDSALYFCASSVTWGSSGANVLTFGAGSRLTVL.

V gene TRBV7-2 combines with J gene TRBJ1-2; D possibly corresponds to TRBD1 (5 bases). The CDR3 is made up of 13 amino acids. Between the trimmed V and J ends, which lost 1 base and 7 bases, there was a span of 10 bases. From germline, CDR1 is SGHTA and CDR2 FQGNSA. As DNA, the CDR3 is TGTGCCAGCAGCTTAGATGGACAAGGTGGCTACACCTTC. Translating it yields CASSLDGQGGYTF.

This chain joins TRBV30 and TRBJ1-4, with 7 bases fitting TRBD1. The CDR3 spans 13 residues. V trimming: 8 bases; J trimming: 8 bases; junction bases outside the gene matches: 11. Germline CDR1 and CDR2: GTSNPN and SVGIG (reference sequence). For the CDR3, the DNA is TGTGCCCGACTCGAGACAGGGCTGGAAAAACTGTTTTTT. The encoded protein is CARLETGLEKLFF. Variable domain in full (rest from reference TRBV30 and TRBJ1-4): SQTIHQWPATLVQPVGSPLSLECTVEGTSNPNLYWYRQAAGRGLQLLFYSVGIGQISSEVPQNLSASRPQDRQFILSSKKLLLSDSGFYLCARLETGLEKLFFGSGTQLSVL.

Many counts were recorded for this clonotype. This sequence joins TRBV29-1 and TRBJ2-1; the match to TRBD2 covers 7 bases. The CDR3 has 13 amino acids. Germline values: CDR1 SQVTM, CDR2 ANQGSEA. V shed 5 bases, J shed 8 bases, and the junction held 9 bases outside the gene matches. CDR3 DNA: TGCAGCGTTAGGGCGGGAGCTCGGGATGAGCAGTTCTTC. Its translation is CSVRAGARDEQFF.

The rearrangement joins TRBV7-2 to TRBJ1-1; 7 positions agree with TRBD1. V lost 5 bases and J lost 7; bases outside the gene matches: 7. CDR1 SGHTA and CDR2 FQGNSA come from the germline V gene. This CDR3 contains 13 residues. CDR3 amino acids: CASSTNRGLEAFF. The CDR3 DNA sequence: TGTGCCAGCAGCACCAACAGGGGACTTGAAGCTTTCTTT. Combining the CDR3 with reference TRBV7-2 and TRBJ1-1 gives the whole variable domain GAGVSQSPSNKVTEKGKDVELRCDPISGHTALYWYRQSLGQGLEFLIYFQGNSAPDKSGLPSDRFSAERTGGSVSTLTIQRTQQEDSAVYLCASSTNRGLEAFFGQGTRLTVV.

This clonotype was found a few times. The chain uses TRBV5-1 and TRBJ1-5, with D unresolved. The germline CDR1 and CDR2 sequences are SGHRS and YFSETQ. Trimming stripped 0 bases from V and 0 bases from J, with 7 bases between. CDR3 length: 15 amino acids. CDR3 sequence (DNA): TGCGCCAGCAGCTTGGACAACCATAGCAATCAGCCCCAGCATTTT. Translation: CASSLDNHSNQPQHF.

In this sample, this clonotype turned up many times. This chain uses TRBV6-1 with TRBJ2-7; 12 bases are shared with TRBD1. The CDR3 contains 18 residues. CDR1 MNHNS and CDR2 SASEGT come from the germline V gene. V dropped 8 bases and J dropped 2; count of bases not matched to a gene: 16. CDR3 bases: TGTGCCAGCCCCTCCGGGACAGGGGGCGCGTGTGTAACCTACGAGCAGTACTTC. It encodes CASPSGTGGACVTYEQYF.

Only a few counts were recorded for this clonotype. A clone one base away is much larger, so this may be a read error. The chain recombines TRBV28 with TRBJ2-7; tentatively, D is TRBD1 or TRBD2 (5 bases each). Trimming pared 5 bases from V and 7 bases from J, leaving 21 bases between. CDR1 is MDHEN, CDR2 SYDVKM, per germline. The CDR3 length is 15 residues. CDR3 sequence: CASSIPGRGANEQYF. DNA for the CDR3: TGTGCCAGCAGTATCCCGGGAAGAGGGGCGAATGAGCAGTACTTC. Variable domain in full (rest from reference TRBV28 and TRBJ2-7): DVKVTQSSRYLVKRTGEKVFLECVQDMDHENMFWYRQDPGLGLRLIYFSYDVKMKEKGDIPEGYSVSREKKERFSLILESASTNQTSMYLCASSIPGRGANEQYFGPGTRLTVT.

The chain is built from TRBV20-1 and TRBJ1-2; perhaps TRBD1 as D (5 bases). V lost 8 bases to trimming and J lost 4 bases, with 14 bases between them. The CDR3 covers 12 residues. Germline CDR1 and CDR2: DFQATT and SNEGSKA (reference sequence). The DNA for the CDR3 is TGCAGTTATGACCGGGGGATCTATGGCTACACCTTC. Its protein product is CSYDRGIYGYTF.

As regards this clonotype: Given a much more abundant clone one base away, this may be a read error. The chain uses TRBV20-1 and TRBJ2-5; D is unresolved. The germline CDR1 and CDR2 sequences are DFQATT and SNEGSKA (reference sequence). The CDR3 is 14 residues long. This chain's CDR3 is CSAPQPVAKNIQCF. CDR3 in DNA: TGCAGTGCTCCCCAACCGGTGGCCAAAAACATTCAGTGCTTC.

The gene calls are TRBV11-2 and TRBJ2-5, with 9 bases matching TRBD1. Germline V gene data show CDR1 as SGHAT and CDR2 as FQNNGV. Trimming at V came to 5 bases and at J to 7 bases, leaving 11 bases not matched to a gene. The CDR3 is 15 residues long. CDR3 DNA: TGTGCCAGCAGCCATACGATGACAGGGGGACGGACCCAGTACTTC. It translates to CASSHTMTGGRTQYF.

The J gene is TRBJ2-1, the V gene TRBV14; a possible D gene is TRBD2 (7 bases). Germline CDR1 SGHDN, CDR2 FVKESK. CDR3 length: 14 residues. V shed 5 bases and J shed 9 bases, with 17 bases lying between them. The CDR3 DNA sequence: TGTGCCAGCAGCAGCCGGACGGGGGGCGCTGAGCAGTTCTTC. Translated: CASSSRTGGAEQFF.

Only a few counts were recorded for this clonotype. The chain couples TRBV12-3 or TRBV12-4 to TRBJ2-7; TRBD2 agrees at 7 bases. There are 16 residues in the CDR3. V lost 5 bases to trimming and J lost 2 bases; unmatched junction nucleotides: 12. Written as DNA, the CDR3 is TGTGCCAGCAGTCTTGTGGGAGGGAGGGTAACCTACGAGCAGTACTTC. Translated, it gives CASSLVGGRVTYEQYF.

The chain carries TRBV20-1 and TRBJ1-4; 8 nucleotides agree with TRBD1. V was pared by 1 base and J by 0 bases, with 10 bases of the junction left unmatched. CDR3 length equals 18 residues. Per germline, CDR1 DFQATT and CDR2 SNEGSKA (reference sequence). CDR3 amino acids: CSARVAGTGGATNEKLFF. Here the CDR3 DNA reads TGCAGTGCTAGAGTGGCGGGGACAGGAGGGGCAACTAATGAAAAACTGTTTTTT.

The table lists this clonotype with many counts. J is TRBJ2-6 and V is TRBV6-4; D is ambiguous. Germline-derived CDR1 and CDR2 are MRHNA and SNTAGT. V lost 4 bases and J 1 base, leaving 5 bases between the germline ends. The CDR3 consists of 14 residues. The CDR3 nucleotides read TGTGCCAGCAGTGTCAGATCTGGGGCCAACGTCCTGACTTTC. Residues: CASSVRSGANVLTF.

The chain couples TRBV20-1 to TRBJ2-3; TRBD2 aligns across 7 bases. The V segment lost 6 bases and the J segment 0 bases; nucleotides outside the gene matches: 6. The CDR3 runs to 14 residues. From germline, CDR1 is DFQATT and CDR2 SNEGSKA (reference sequence). This CDR3 is CSAEGSGSTDTQYF. CDR3 sequence (DNA): TGCAGTGCAGAGGGTAGCGGGAGCACAGATACGCAGTATTTT.

Only a few counts were recorded for this clonotype. This sequence joins TRBV20-1 and TRBJ2-7; TRBD1 matches at 7 bases. V gave up 7 bases and J gave up 3 bases; unmatched junction bases: 9. Germline CDR1 reads DFQATT; CDR2 reads SNEGSKA (reference sequence). This CDR3 is built from 13 residues. The CDR3 DNA reads as TGCAGTGGGACGGACAGGACGGGCTACGAGCAGTACTTC. Residues: CSGTDRTGYEQYF.

This chain uses TRBV7-8 with TRBJ2-1; D call uncertain. There are 13 residues in the CDR3. V lost 7 bases and J lost 5, with 12 bases in between. Germline CDR1 and CDR2: SGHVS and FQNEAQ. CDR3 nucleotides: TGTGCCAGCACTATAGGGTTTGACAATGAGCAGTTCTTC. Its translation is CASTIGFDNEQFF.

The chain employs TRBV20-1 and TRBJ2-5; 9 nucleotides match TRBD1. The germline V gene has CDR1 DFQATT and CDR2 SNEGSKA (reference sequence). CDR3 length: 13 amino acids. Trimming cost V 5 bases and J 11 bases; bases outside gene matches: 12. The CDR3 loop is CSAGQGTSLEQYF. CDR3 bases: TGCAGTGCTGGACAGGGGACGTCTTTAGAGCAGTACTTC.

With respect to this clonotype: A much larger clone lies one base from this, so it may be a read error. J is TRBJ2-7 and V is TRBV12-3 or TRBV12-4; TRBD2 is a possible D gene (5 bases). The CDR3 runs to 14 residues. CDR3 residues: CAGSLAHGTYEQYF. CDR3 in DNA: TGTGCCGGCAGTCTTGCCCACGGGACCTACGAGCAGTACTTC.

This clonotype has at least ten counts. The rearrangement links TRBV20-1 to TRBJ2-1; D may be TRBD2 (6 bases). The length of the CDR3 is 14 residues. Germline CDR1 and CDR2: DFQATT and SNEGSKA (reference sequence). Trimming shortened V by 6 bases and J by 9 bases, and 21 bases separated the two germline ends. The CDR3 spells CSALGGVGYSEQFF. The DNA of the CDR3 is TGCAGTGCCCTGGGGGGAGTAGGGTATAGTGAGCAGTTCTTC.

The table lists this clonotype with a few counts. The rearrangement joins TRBV20-1 to TRBJ2-3; D may be TRBD2 (5 bases). The CDR3 extends over 12 amino acids. Germline V gives CDR1 DFQATT, CDR2 SNEGSKA (reference sequence). V lost 5 bases and J 3 bases, leaving 9 bases between the germline ends. CDR3 nucleotides: TGCAGTGCTTTACTAGGGACAGATACGCAGTATTTT. Its protein is CSALLGTDTQYF.

With respect to this clonotype: One end of the junction varies from germline; a read error may be responsible. This chain connects TRBV20-1 to TRBJ1-5; 8 nucleotides agree with TRBD1. The CDR3 covers 17 residues. The germline CDR1 and CDR2 sequences are DFQATT and SNEGSKA (reference sequence). In DNA, the CDR3 is TGCTGTGCTATGGGGGTGAGTCGGACAGGGCGTAATCAGCCCCAGCATTTT. It yields the protein CCAMGVSRTGRNQPQHF.